This T cell receptor beta chain stems from a study of T cell responses to AZD1222 COVID-19 vaccine (dated by TCRdb to the early 2020s). About the full investigation: A total of 233 trial participants underwent TCR sequencing, of whom 207 received two doses of AZD1222 and about 25 received two doses of the MenACWY control vaccine. Enrollment into the trials was organized by age into subgroups of 18-55, 56-69 and 70-plus years, and those subgroups contained approximately 160, 26 and 62 TCR-sequenced participants, respectively.

The CDR3 regions of human TCRbeta chains were analyzed by immunosequencing. In the source study's methods: Repertoire TCRs were checked for matches against a reference library of SARS-CoV-2-specific TCRs that had been generated using the MIRA antigen-specificity platform. Breadth was defined as the fraction of unique TCRs that were SARS-CoV-2-associated, and depth was defined as the fraction of total T cells that were SARS-CoV-2-associated. Each spike-specific TCR was assigned to its reactive spike region and to a CD4 or CD8 class using the MIRA data. Log10-transformed breadth and depth values were compared by one-way ANOVA with Sidak's multiple comparisons tests. TCRdb's version of the immuneACCESS table is confined to in-frame rearrangements and falls short of the full clone set. An unresolved V gene accounts for under half of the shortfall where checked; the remainder is of unknown origin. V, J and clone size are taken as reported in that table, and D and trimming were inferred from the DNA itself. The sample table shows approximately 130,000 clones, and roughly 82% are seen once. Clones ranked in the top ten supply roughly a quarter of the sample.

Overall study results and their limits: After two AZD1222 doses, spike-specific TCR breadth and depth were significantly higher than at day 0 and than in MenACWY recipients. Reportedly, close to half of the unique spike-specific TCRs recognized epitopes lying outside the regions that are mutated in the B.1.351 and B.1.1.7 variants. Because no day 14 peak-response samples were available, repertoires were characterized only after the peak T cell response. The 56-69-year group was small, and its depth increase did not reach significance, likely because of low power. Participants were mostly white British, with more females than males. The authors suggested clonal diversity may have been underestimated. The whole spike protein was spanned by vaccine-associated CD4 TCRs, and dominant responses were seen in regions 160-218 and 743-854. Only 5 to 7 AZD1222 recipients were SARS-CoV-2 seropositive at baseline, limiting conclusions about previously exposed vaccinees.

What this sample's time point label stands for: about 28 days (+/-7) after the second vaccine dose. AZD1222 recipients with second doses at about 4 weeks or about 12 weeks were pooled, because spike-specific TCR depth and breadth did not differ between schedules. The vaccinee samples were drawn from two UK trials, COV001 and COV002, one of which was a single-blind randomized controlled phase 2/3 trial testing AZD1222 (ChAdOx1 nCoV-19) in healthy adults. Trial participant PBMC samples were collected at day 0 and day 28 after the second dose for TCRbeta chain sequencing. From the cysteine through the phenylalanine, the CDR3 covers 14 amino acids. This entry keeps only the CDR3 DNA: 42 bases, framed from base 1. Looking up the germline V gene (reference sequence) yields CDR1 SGHNT and CDR2 YYREEE. V and J lose 0 bases and 0 bases, and a span of 6 bases separates them. A note on this clone: The clone's antigen remains unknown. Base-call qualities are not available, and no considerably larger clone is one nucleotide away.

The sequence joins TRBV5-4 to TRBJ1-2, with the D gene call left open. The TCR was taken from an adult who received the AZD1222 COVID-19 vaccine. Specimen: peripheral blood, collected 28 days after the second AZD1222 dose. The CDR3 loop reads CASSLDRTNYGYTF. The bases are TGTGCCAGCAGCTTGGACAGAACTAACTATGGCTACACCTTC. The variable domain in full, with residues beyond the CDR3 obtained from the reference TRBV5-4 and TRBJ1-2 genes, is ETGVTQSPTHLIKTRGQQVTLRCSSQSGHNTVSWYQQALGQGPQFIFQYYREEENGRGNFPPRFSGLQFPNYSSELNVNALELDDSALYLCASSLDRTNYGYTFGSGTRLTVV.